Below, 18 T cell receptor beta chains from the same sample are listed, as sequenced in a study of shared clonotypes between healthy human individuals. Naive CD8 cells lacked CD45RO and underwent positive selection for CCR7, leaving out terminally differentiated effector memory CD45RA+ cells. Libraries were prepared by immunoSEQ multiplex PCR; TCRdb keeps only in-frame clonotypes and omits some of them. The profile shows roughly 2.1 million clones, 85% to 95% of them singletons. Input material: naive CD8+ T cells from PBMCs. These receptors all come from a man between 18 and 29 years old in good health. Some clones in this sample may be carry-over from other donors' samples.

The DNA for the CDR3 is TGTGCCAGCACTTTGGGACAGAGCAATCAGCCCCAGCATTTT. Translation: CASTLGQSNQPQHF. The chain has TRBV28 and TRBJ1-5; TRBD1 aligns across 7 bases. CDR1 and CDR2 (germline): MDHEN, SYDVKM. The trim removed 7 bases at V and 1 base at J, leaving 4 bases unmatched. The CDR3 is made up of 14 amino acids.

The J gene is TRBJ2-1, the V gene TRBV11-1; 12 bases align to TRBD2. V lost 5 bases and J lost 8; bases outside the gene matches: 7. CDR1 is SGHAT, CDR2 FQDESV, per germline (reference sequence). The CDR3 is 15 residues long. CDR3 sequence: CASSQTSGRVDEQFF. The CDR3 DNA follows: TGTGCCAGCAGCCAGACTAGCGGGAGAGTGGATGAGCAGTTCTTC.

The chain uses TRBV11-1 and TRBJ2-2, with D uncertain. This CDR3 has 16 amino acids. V gave up 3 bases and J gave up 6 bases, with 17 bases separating them. Germline V gene lookup returns CDR1 SGHAT and CDR2 FQDESV (reference sequence). The CDR3 reads CASSFFLSLVPGELFF. CDR3 in DNA: TGTGCCAGCAGCTTTTTTCTCAGTTTGGTGCCCGGGGAGCTGTTTTTT. Based on the CDR3 plus reference TRBV11-1 and TRBJ2-2, the full variable domain is EAEVAQSPRYKITEKSQAVAFWCDPISGHATLYWYRQILGQGPELLVQFQDESVVDDSQLPKDRFSAERLKGVDSTLKIQPAELGDSAMYLCASSFFLSLVPGELFFGEGSRLTVL.

The CDR3 nucleotides are TGTGCCAGCAGCTTGCGAATGGGAGCCCCTTCGAACACCGGGGAGCTGTTTTTT. It specifies CASSLRMGAPSNTGELFF. The chain has TRBV7-9 and TRBJ2-2, with D perhaps matching TRBD2 (5 bases). The length of the CDR3 is 18 residues. Germline loops: CDR1 SEHNR, CDR2 FQNEAQ (reference sequence). The V end lost 3 bases, the J end lost 0 bases, and 17 bases lay between the germline ends.

The J gene is TRBJ2-1, the V gene TRBV6-6; TRBD1 matches 7 bases. V dropped 4 bases and J dropped 4; count of bases not matched to a gene: 4. This CDR3 region has 14 residues. The germline V gene has CDR1 MNHNY and CDR2 SVGAGI (reference sequence). CDR3 region: CASSSRQGYNEQFF. The CDR3 bases are TGTGCCAGCAGTTCCAGACAGGGTTACAATGAGCAGTTCTTC.

This clone was observed once. This rearrangement joins TRBV28 to TRBJ2-1, with D perhaps given as TRBD1 or TRBD2 (5 bases each). V was clipped by 0 bases and J by 4 bases, with 13 bases between them. Germline-derived CDR1 and CDR2 are MDHEN and SYDVKM. This CDR3 region has 16 residues. In nucleotides, the CDR3 is TGTGCCAGCAGTTTATGGGGGGAGAGCACTTACAATGAGCAGTTCTTC. Translating gives CASSLWGESTYNEQFF. Supplemented by reference TRBV28 and TRBJ2-1, the full variable domain reads DVKVTQSSRYLVKRTGEKVFLECVQDMDHENMFWYRQDPGLGLRLIYFSYDVKMKEKGDIPEGYSVSREKKERFSLILESASTNQTSMYLCASSLWGESTYNEQFFGPGTRLTVL.

The chain has TRBV4-1 and TRBJ2-2; tentative D call: TRBD2 (7 bases). Per germline, CDR1 MGHRA and CDR2 YSYEKL. CDR3 length equals 16 residues. Between the trimmed V and J ends, which lost 3 bases and 6 bases, there was a span of 17 bases. The CDR3 reads CASSQGGQGKPGELFF. The DNA of the CDR3 is TGCGCCAGCAGCCAGGGGGGGCAGGGAAAGCCCGGGGAGCTGTTTTTT.

The chain is built from TRBV27 and TRBJ2-2, with D unresolved. The CDR3 sequence is 16 residues long. V lost 2 bases to trimming and J lost 4 bases, with 14 bases between them. Germline CDR1 is MNHEY and CDR2 is SMNVEV (reference sequence). The CDR3 region is CASSLLPPSATGELFF. The CDR3 nucleotides read TGTGCCAGCAGTTTACTTCCCCCCTCAGCCACCGGGGAGCTGTTTTTT.

The V gene is TRBV4-1, the J gene TRBJ1-4; D gene uncertain. From germline, CDR1 is MGHRA and CDR2 YSYEKL. The ends were cut back, 4 bases at V and 0 bases at J, with 15 bases in the middle. The CDR3 runs 17 residues. CDR3 DNA sequence: TGCGCCAGCAGCCCGGCTGGCACAGTCGCAACTAATGAAAAACTGTTTTTT. Translation: CASSPAGTVATNEKLFF.

The chain carries TRBV29-1 and TRBJ2-5; D unclear. The end of the DNA aligns better with TRBJ2-7, so the J call may be wrong. The germline V gene has CDR1 SQVTM and CDR2 ANQGSEA. CDR3 length: 12 amino acids. The CDR3 DNA is TGCAGCGTTGGCAGTGGGTACTACGAGCAGTACTTC. Protein sequence: CSVGSGYYEQYF.

A note on this clone: Different DNA sequences within this sample yield the same CDR3. J is TRBJ1-3 and V is TRBV7-3; D gene ambiguous. CDR1 and CDR2 (germline): SGHTA, FQGTGA. CDR3 length equals 14 residues. With 1 base removed from V and 2 bases from J, the gap between germline ends came to 6 bases. CDR3 sequence: CASSLSGPGNTIYF. The CDR3 DNA reads TGTGCCAGCAGCTTAAGTGGCCCTGGAAACACCATATATTTT. Full variable domain (missing parts from reference TRBV7-3 and TRBJ1-3): GAGVSQTPSNKVTEKGKYVELRCDPISGHTALYWYRQSLGQGPEFLIYFQGTGAADDSGLPNDRFFAVRPEGSVSTLKIQRTERGDSAVYLCASSLSGPGNTIYFGEGSWLTVV.

The CDR3 DNA sequence: TGCGCCAGCAGCCGAGTAGGGGGGTCCTACGAGCAGTACTTC. This translates into CASSRVGGSYEQYF. V is TRBV4-1 and J is TRBJ2-7, with D perhaps assigned TRBD1 or TRBD2 (6 bases each). Looked up from germline, CDR1 is MGHRA and CDR2 is YSYEKL. With 4 bases removed from V and 1 base from J, the gap between germline ends came to 11 bases. The CDR3 loop spans 14 amino acids.

The chain carries TRBV7-8 and TRBJ1-1; possible D gene TRBD1, 5 bases. The CDR3 runs 17 residues. The ends were cut back, 3 bases at V and 3 bases at J, with 20 bases in the middle. Per the germline V gene, CDR1 is SGHVS and CDR2 is FQNEAQ. In DNA, the CDR3 is TGTGCCAGCAGCTTCGGGAGGGTCCGGGGACGGGACACTGAAGCTTTCTTT. This encodes CASSFGRVRGRDTEAFF.

This clone was detected once. The gene calls are TRBV7-9 and TRBJ1-1; D is undetermined. The V gene's germline CDR1 is SEHNR and CDR2 FQNEAQ (reference sequence). The CDR3 runs 15 residues. V lost 3 bases, J lost 3 bases, and 14 bases lay in between. This chain's CDR3 is CASSFTAILHTEAFF. The DNA for the CDR3 is TGTGCCAGCAGCTTTACAGCGATCCTCCACACTGAAGCTTTCTTT.

The chain combines TRBV2 with TRBJ2-7; 8 bases map to TRBD2. J was trimmed by 10 bases and V by 8 bases; bases with no gene match: 10. This CDR3 is 12 amino acids long. Germline assignment: CDR1 SNHLY and CDR2 FYNNEI. CDR3: CASVGTSGRQYF. The DNA of the CDR3 is TGTGCCAGCGTAGGGACTAGTGGTAGACAGTACTTC.

The chain employs TRBV30 and TRBJ1-6; tentatively, D is TRBD1 (5 bases). The CDR3 has 14 residues. Germline lookup yields CDR1 GTSNPN and CDR2 SVGIG (reference sequence). V lost 4 bases and J lost 8, with 15 bases in between. The CDR3 coding sequence is TGTGCCTGGAATCTCCAGCAGGGCGATTCACCCCTCCACTTT. Its translation is CAWNLQQGDSPLHF.

This clone was recorded once. The V and J genes are TRBV27 and TRBJ1-4; tentative D call: TRBD1 (5 bases). The V and J ends lost 5 bases and 1 base respectively, with 17 bases between them. Germline CDR1 reads MNHEY; CDR2 reads SMNVEV (reference sequence). This CDR3 contains 17 residues. CDR3 sequence: CASSRDSGYRTNEKLFF. In DNA, the CDR3 is TGTGCCAGCAGTCGCGACAGCGGGTACCGAACTAATGAAAAACTGTTTTTT.

V gene TRBV27 combines with J gene TRBJ2-7; D is perhaps TRBD2 (5 bases). Per germline, CDR1 MNHEY and CDR2 SMNVEV (reference sequence). The CDR3 contains 15 residues. The V end was cut by 2 bases, the J end by 4 bases, with 15 bases between. The CDR3 loop is CASSLKEGIWYEQYF. The CDR3 bases are TGTGCCAGCAGTTTAAAAGAGGGTATTTGGTACGAGCAGTACTTC.